What follows are 27 T cell receptor beta chains derived from one specimen sequenced in a study of T cell responses to AZD1222 COVID-19 vaccine. Profiled with immunoSEQ multiplex PCR; TCRdb holds only in-frame clones, not every one. The table shows around 87,000 clones, with more than 75% occurring only once. Source: peripheral blood, taken on day 0 of AZD1222 vaccination. Receptors originate from an adult in good health.

This chain uses TRBV6-9 with TRBJ1-5; TRBD1 matches 7 bases. The length of the CDR3 is 16 residues. Germline V gene data show CDR1 as MNHGY and CDR2 as SVAAGI. The trim removed 3 bases at V and 2 bases at J, leaving 7 bases unmatched. This CDR3 reads CASSYPQGMCNQPQHF. The CDR3 nucleotides read TGTGCCAGCAGTTACCCACAGGGGATGTGCAATCAGCCCCAGCATTTT.

The J gene is TRBJ2-1, the V gene TRBV11-2; a possible D gene is TRBD1 (5 bases). The germline V gene has CDR1 SGHAT and CDR2 FQNNGV. The CDR3 spans 16 residues. Deletions cut 5 bases from V and 0 bases from J, with 14 bases between. The CDR3: CASSPDRPSSYNEQFF. The CDR3 coding sequence is TGTGCCAGCAGCCCCGACAGACCGAGCTCCTACAATGAGCAGTTCTTC.

This clone was detected only once. The CDR3 loop reads CASSRTTYNEKLFF. CDR3 nucleotide sequence: TGTGCCAGCAGTCGGACAACTTATAATGAAAAACTGTTTTTT. The chain couples TRBV2 to TRBJ1-4; a possible D gene is TRBD1 (5 bases). Trimming removed 5 bases from V and 4 bases from J, with 11 bases in between. The CDR3 runs to 14 residues. Germline V gives CDR1 SNHLY, CDR2 FYNNEI.

This rearrangement joins TRBV18 to TRBJ2-5, with D possibly called TRBD1 or TRBD2 (6 bases each). From germline, CDR1 is KGHSH and CDR2 LQKENI. The CDR3 is 15 amino acids. V dropped 3 bases and J dropped 2 bases, with 13 bases sitting between them. The CDR3 here is CASSPAEGVQETQYF. The DNA for the CDR3 is TGTGCCAGCTCACCTGCGGAGGGGGTTCAAGAGACCCAGTACTTC.

The rearrangement joins TRBV10-3 to TRBJ2-7; 7 nucleotides match TRBD2. Losses at the gene ends were 5 bases for V and 2 bases for J; bases not matched to a gene: 6. Germline V gene data show CDR1 as ENHRY and CDR2 as SYGVKD. This CDR3 has 14 amino acids. The CDR3 reads CAISKREPPYEQYF. DNA for the CDR3: TGTGCCATCAGTAAGCGGGAACCACCCTACGAGCAGTACTTC.

The gene calls are TRBV5-1 and TRBJ1-1; D might be TRBD1 (5 bases). CDR3 length equals 15 residues. Germline assignment: CDR1 SGHRS and CDR2 YFSETQ. V lost 4 bases and J 0 bases, leaving 13 bases between the germline ends. The CDR3 protein is CASSPLGPMNTEAFF. For the CDR3, the DNA is TGCGCCAGCAGCCCCTTGGGGCCGATGAACACTGAAGCTTTCTTT.

This clone has only a few counts. The chain is built from TRBV6-1 and TRBJ2-7, with 9 bases matching TRBD2. V was pared by 1 base and J by 5 bases, with 6 bases of the junction left unmatched. CDR3 length equals 15 residues. Germline CDR1 reads MNHNS; CDR2 reads SASEGT. This CDR3 is CASSEGLAAPNEQYF. The CDR3 DNA reads as TGTGCCAGCAGTGAAGGACTAGCGGCGCCTAACGAGCAGTACTTC.

This clone was observed once. This chain connects TRBV27 to TRBJ2-7; 8 positions match TRBD2. The CDR3 length is 16 residues. Germline loops: CDR1 MNHEY, CDR2 SMNVEV (reference sequence). Trimming cost V 6 bases and J 1 base; bases outside gene matches: 11. CDR3 DNA: TGTGCCAGCAGGAGAACCGGAGCTAGCGGGTCCTACGAGCAGTACTTC. Residues: CASRRTGASGSYEQYF.

This chain uses TRBV24-1 with TRBJ2-2; 12 positions match TRBD1. Looked up from germline, CDR1 is KGHDR and CDR2 is SFDVKD. V lost 4 bases, J lost 7 bases, and 6 bases stayed unmatched. This CDR3 contains 16 residues. CDR3 region: CATSDTGQGAFGELFF. DNA of the CDR3: TGTGCCACCAGTGACACGGGACAGGGGGCGTTCGGGGAGCTGTTTTTT.

This chain uses TRBV30 with TRBJ1-6, with 7 bases fitting TRBD1. The J segment lost 4 bases and the V segment lost 4 bases, leaving 10 bases of the junction unmatched. The CDR3 runs to 16 residues. Germline V lookup: CDR1 GTSNPN, CDR2 SVGIG (reference sequence). DNA for the CDR3: TGTGCCTGGAAACATAAGGGGGCGAGTTATAATTCACCCCTCCACTTT. Protein product: CAWKHKGASYNSPLHF.

In regard to this clone: The same CDR3 arises from other DNA sequences in this sample as well. This rearrangement joins TRBV24-1 to TRBJ2-1; 7 nucleotides match TRBD1. V shed 4 bases and J 6 bases; nucleotides not matched to a gene: 8. This CDR3 comprises 15 residues. CDR1 is KGHDR and CDR2 is SFDVKD in the germline V gene. For the CDR3, the DNA is TGTGCCACCAGTGACCGAGCAAGGGACAGCAATGAGCAGTTCTTC. Translated: CATSDRARDSNEQFF.

The rearrangement uses TRBV2 and TRBJ1-5, with 8 nucleotides matching TRBD1. V was pared by 4 bases and J by 0 bases, with 2 bases of the junction left unmatched. Germline assignment: CDR1 SNHLY and CDR2 FYNNEI. This CDR3 region has 15 residues. The CDR3 DNA reads as TGTGCCAGCAGTGGGACAGGGAATAGCAATCAGCCCCAGCATTTT. The encoded protein is CASSGTGNSNQPQHF.

This clone was recorded only once. CDR3 sequence: CASSWTGQASGANVLTF. The CDR3 coding sequence is TGTGCCAGCAGCTGGACAGGACAGGCTTCTGGGGCCAACGTCCTGACTTTC. V and J are TRBV7-2 and TRBJ2-6, with TRBD1 identical over 7 bases. Unmatched junction bases numbered 7, after V lost 4 bases and J lost 1 base. The CDR3 contains 17 residues. The germline CDR1 and CDR2 sequences are SGHTA and FQGNSA. Based on the CDR3 plus reference TRBV7-2 and TRBJ2-6, the full variable domain is GAGVSQSPSNKVTEKGKDVELRCDPISGHTALYWYRQSLGQGLEFLIYFQGNSAPDKSGLPSDRFSAERTGGSVSTLTIQRTQQEDSAVYLCASSWTGQASGANVLTFGAGSRLTVL.

The chain employs TRBV5-1 and TRBJ2-5; D remains unclear. V was pared by 4 bases and J by 2 bases, with 12 bases between. The CDR3 sequence is 14 residues long. The germline V gene encodes CDR1 SGHRS and CDR2 YFSETQ. The CDR3: CASSPQGLQETQYF. CDR3 sequence (DNA): TGCGCCAGCAGCCCCCAAGGGTTACAAGAGACCCAGTACTTC.

J is TRBJ2-1 and V is TRBV28, with 8 nucleotides matching TRBD2. V dropped 3 bases and J dropped 6; count of bases not matched to a gene: 4. From germline, CDR1 is MDHEN and CDR2 SYDVKM. CDR3 length equals 14 residues. Here the CDR3 reads CASSLSGGRNEQFF. In DNA, the CDR3 is TGTGCCAGCAGTTTGTCGGGAGGGCGCAATGAGCAGTTCTTC.

The chain uses TRBV7-9 and TRBJ2-2; the D gene is possibly TRBD1 (7 bases). Trimming took 5 bases from V and 7 from J, leaving 14 bases between them. The CDR3 covers 14 residues. Germline V gene data show CDR1 as SEHNR and CDR2 as FQNEAQ (reference sequence). CDR3 region: CASSPGGGHGELFF. Here the CDR3 DNA reads TGTGCCAGCAGCCCCGGAGGGGGCCACGGGGAGCTGTTTTTT.

This clone was observed once. V gene TRBV12-5 combines with J gene TRBJ1-3, with a tentative D call TRBD1 (6 bases). The V gene's germline CDR1 is LGHNT and CDR2 FRNRAP. CDR3 length: 14 residues. V was shortened by 6 bases and J by 4 bases, with 13 bases between the two germline ends. The CDR3 protein is CASGLTGAGNTIYF. The CDR3, as DNA: TGTGCTAGTGGGTTGACAGGCGCAGGAAACACCATATATTTT.

The V call is TRBV30, the J call TRBJ1-1, with 7 bases that match TRBD1. Germline V gene data show CDR1 as GTSNPN and CDR2 as SVGIG (reference sequence). V lost 4 bases and J lost 4; bases outside the gene matches: 6. The CDR3 is made up of 13 amino acids. In DNA, the CDR3 is TGTGCCTGGACCCTGACAGGGACCACTGAAGCTTTCTTT. It specifies CAWTLTGTTEAFF.

CDR3 protein: CASSQDGGSTEAFF. The DNA for the CDR3 is TGCGCCAGCAGCCAAGATGGTGGGAGCACTGAAGCTTTCTTT. The V call is TRBV4-1, the J call TRBJ1-1; no clear D gene. The V and J ends lost 0 bases and 4 bases respectively, with 9 bases between them. This CDR3 is 14 amino acids long. Germline lookup yields CDR1 MGHRA and CDR2 YSYEKL.

The CDR3: CASTLNGGLYNEQFF. The CDR3 coding sequence is TGTGCCAGCACCCTTAACGGTGGGTTGTACAATGAGCAGTTCTTC. The chain employs TRBV7-9 and TRBJ2-1; the D is unclear. Germline values: CDR1 SEHNR, CDR2 FQNEAQ (reference sequence). Trimming pared 7 bases from V and 4 bases from J, leaving 17 bases between. This CDR3 region has 15 residues.

This sequence joins TRBV27 and TRBJ2-7; 7 nucleotides match TRBD2. The CDR3 runs 14 residues. With V trimmed by 10 bases and J by 5 bases, 14 bases remained unmatched. Germline CDR1 is MNHEY and CDR2 is SMNVEV (reference sequence). CDR3 region: CATRGGRSRDEQYF. For the CDR3, the DNA is TGTGCCACCCGGGGCGGGAGAAGTAGGGACGAGCAGTACTTC.

The chain has TRBV6-5 and TRBJ2-3, with unresolved D. Trimming removed 7 bases at V and 7 bases at J, with 9 bases between. Germline-derived CDR1 and CDR2 are MNHEY and SVGAGI. The CDR3 loop spans 11 amino acids. CDR3 loop: CASTTGHTQYF. In nucleotides, the CDR3 is TGTGCCAGCACCACCGGCCATACGCAGTATTTT.

The chain employs TRBV20-1 and TRBJ1-5; D gene uncertain. The V and J ends lost 3 bases and 9 bases respectively, with 15 bases between them. Germline V gives CDR1 DFQATT, CDR2 SNEGSKA (reference sequence). This CDR3 comprises 13 residues. CDR3 in amino acids: CSASPASSGPQHF. The CDR3 region has the DNA TGCAGTGCTAGTCCCGCCAGCTCTGGGCCCCAGCATTTT.

The chain employs TRBV7-9 and TRBJ1-1, with TRBD1 identical over 7 bases. This CDR3 spans 14 amino acids. The V and J ends lost 4 bases and 7 bases, in that order; junction bases with no gene match: 9. Germline lookup yields CDR1 SEHNR and CDR2 FQNEAQ (reference sequence). The CDR3 DNA sequence: TGTGCCAGCAGCTCTGAAGGGGGCGCATTTGAAGCTTTCTTT. Translation: CASSSEGGAFEAFF.

The chain employs TRBV27 and TRBJ2-1; D perhaps matches TRBD1 (5 bases). Germline CDR1 and CDR2: MNHEY and SMNVEV (reference sequence). Trimming cost V 3 bases and J 3 bases, with 6 bases left between them. The CDR3 has 13 residues. The CDR3 nucleotides are TGTGCCAGCAGTTTGACAGACTACAATGAGCAGTTCTTC. Protein: CASSLTDYNEQFF.

The rearrangement joins TRBV6-6 to TRBJ1-4; D gene unclear. Trimming shortened V by 6 bases and J by 6 bases, and 8 bases separated the two germline ends. CDR1 is MNHNY and CDR2 is SVGAGI in the germline V gene (reference sequence). The CDR3 consists of 12 residues. The CDR3 here is CASSPKDEKLFF. Here the CDR3 DNA reads TGTGCCAGCAGCCCAAAGGATGAAAAACTGTTTTTT.

This chain links TRBV6-5 with TRBJ2-3; D gene ambiguous. The CDR3 has 14 amino acids. Germline V CDR1 and CDR2: MNHEY, SVGAGI. V lost 7 bases, J lost 6 bases, and 17 bases lay in between. CDR3 protein: CASISDGRRDTQYF. The DNA of the CDR3 is TGTGCCAGCATATCCGACGGGCGTAGGGATACGCAGTATTTT.